This paragraph covers one TCR beta chain sequence. The data were taken from a study of blood T cell repertoires in COVID-19. TCRdb's table, derived via immunoSEQ multiplex PCR, lists solely in-frame clones and lacks some. There are approximately 240,000 clones in the sample; just over 90% occur only once, and 1.9% lies in the top ten. The germline V gene encodes CDR1 KGHSH and CDR2 LQKENI. There are 12 residues in the CDR3. V gave up 1 base and J gave up 10 bases, with 5 bases separating them. The V call is TRBV18, the J call TRBJ1-6, with D uncertain. The sequenced sample was PBMCs or T cells enriched from blood (not recorded which). This receptor was identified in a woman under 30 who had recovered from COVID-19. For the CDR3, the DNA is TGTGCCAGCTCACCACGCGAGTCACCCCTCCACTTT. This encodes CASSPRESPLHF.